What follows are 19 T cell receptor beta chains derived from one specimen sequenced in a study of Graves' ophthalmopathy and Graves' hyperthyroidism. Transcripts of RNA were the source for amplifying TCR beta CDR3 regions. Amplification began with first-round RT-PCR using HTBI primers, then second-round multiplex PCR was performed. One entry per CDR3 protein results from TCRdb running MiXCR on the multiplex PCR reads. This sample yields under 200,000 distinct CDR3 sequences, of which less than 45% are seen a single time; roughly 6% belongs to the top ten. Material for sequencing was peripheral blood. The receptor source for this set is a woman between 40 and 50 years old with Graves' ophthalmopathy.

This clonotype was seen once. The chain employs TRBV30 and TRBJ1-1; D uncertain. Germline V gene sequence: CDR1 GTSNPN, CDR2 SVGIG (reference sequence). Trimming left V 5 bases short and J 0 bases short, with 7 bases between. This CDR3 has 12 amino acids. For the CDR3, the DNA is TGTGCCTGGGCCGGACTGAACACTGAAGCTTTCTTT. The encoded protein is CAWAGLNTEAFF.

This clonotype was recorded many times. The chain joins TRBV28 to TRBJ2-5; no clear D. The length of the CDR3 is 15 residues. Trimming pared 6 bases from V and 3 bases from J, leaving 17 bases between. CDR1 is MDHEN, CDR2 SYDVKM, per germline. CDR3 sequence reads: CASSQTRRLKETQYF. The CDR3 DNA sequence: TGTGCCAGCAGCCAAACAAGGAGACTTAAAGAGACCCAGTACTTC.

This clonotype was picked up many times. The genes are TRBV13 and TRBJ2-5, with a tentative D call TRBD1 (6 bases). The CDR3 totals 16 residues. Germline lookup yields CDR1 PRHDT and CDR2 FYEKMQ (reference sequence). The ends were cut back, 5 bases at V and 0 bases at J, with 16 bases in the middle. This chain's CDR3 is CASSPPWGHDQETQYF. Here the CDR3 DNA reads TGTGCCAGCAGCCCACCTTGGGGGCACGACCAAGAGACCCAGTACTTC.

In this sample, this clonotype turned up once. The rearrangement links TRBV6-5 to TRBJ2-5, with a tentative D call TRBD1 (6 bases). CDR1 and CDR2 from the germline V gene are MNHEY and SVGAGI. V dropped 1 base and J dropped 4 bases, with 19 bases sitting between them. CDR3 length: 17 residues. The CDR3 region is CASSYYNRRTELETQYF. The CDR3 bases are TGTGCCAGCAGTTACTACAACCGAAGGACAGAATTAGAGACCCAGTACTTC.

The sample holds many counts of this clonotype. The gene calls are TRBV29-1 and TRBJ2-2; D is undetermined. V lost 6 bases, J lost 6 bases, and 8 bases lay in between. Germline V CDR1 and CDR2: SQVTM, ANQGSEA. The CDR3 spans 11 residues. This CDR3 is CSVLDPGELFF. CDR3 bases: TGCAGCGTCCTAGATCCCGGGGAGCTGTTTTTT.

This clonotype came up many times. The CDR3, as DNA: TGCAGTGCTGGACGCACAGGGGGGAGGCAAGAGACCCAGTACTTC. It translates to CSAGRTGGRQETQYF. The genes are TRBV20-1 and TRBJ2-5; 8 bases agree with TRBD1. Per the germline V gene, CDR1 is DFQATT and CDR2 is SNEGSKA (reference sequence). The CDR3 has 15 residues. Trimming at V came to 5 bases and at J to 2 bases, leaving 10 bases not matched to a gene.

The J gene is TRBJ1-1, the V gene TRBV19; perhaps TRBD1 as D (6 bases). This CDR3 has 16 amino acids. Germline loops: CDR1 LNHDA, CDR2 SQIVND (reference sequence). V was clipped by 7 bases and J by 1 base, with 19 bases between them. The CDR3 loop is CASTFLPGQRNTEAFF. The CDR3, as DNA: TGTGCCAGTACCTTCCTTCCGGGACAAAGGAACACTGAAGCTTTCTTT. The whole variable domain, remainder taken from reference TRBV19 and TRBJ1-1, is DGGITQSPKYLFRKEGQNVTLSCEQNLNHDAMYWYRQDPGQGLRLIYYSQIVNDFQKGDIAEGYSVSREKKESFPLTVTSAQKNPTAFYLCASTFLPGQRNTEAFFGQGTRLTVV.

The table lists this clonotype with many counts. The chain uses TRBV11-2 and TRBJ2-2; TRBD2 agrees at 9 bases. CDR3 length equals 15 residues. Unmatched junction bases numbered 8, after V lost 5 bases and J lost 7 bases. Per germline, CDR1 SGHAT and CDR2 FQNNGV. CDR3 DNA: TGTGCCAGCAGCCGCCCTGGACTAGCGAACGGGGAGCTGTTTTTT. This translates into CASSRPGLANGELFF.

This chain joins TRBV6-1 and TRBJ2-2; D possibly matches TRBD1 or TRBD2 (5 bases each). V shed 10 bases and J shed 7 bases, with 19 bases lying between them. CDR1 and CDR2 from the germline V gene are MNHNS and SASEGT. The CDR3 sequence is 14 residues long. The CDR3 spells CATAWGTGDGELFF. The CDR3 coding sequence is TGTGCCACCGCCTGGGGCACCGGGGACGGGGAGCTGTTTTTT.

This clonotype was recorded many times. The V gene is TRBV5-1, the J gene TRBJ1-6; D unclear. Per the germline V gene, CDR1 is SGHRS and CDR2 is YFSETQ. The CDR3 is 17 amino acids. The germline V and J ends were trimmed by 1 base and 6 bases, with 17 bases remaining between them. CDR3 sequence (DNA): TGCGCCAGCAGCTTGTACCCATCCGGGAGTGGTAATTCACCCCTCCACTTT. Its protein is CASSLYPSGSGNSPLHF.

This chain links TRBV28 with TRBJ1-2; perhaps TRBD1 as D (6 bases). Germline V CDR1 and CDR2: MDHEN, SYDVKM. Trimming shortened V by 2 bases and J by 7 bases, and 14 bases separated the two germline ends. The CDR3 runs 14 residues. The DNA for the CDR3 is TGTGCCAGCAGTTTAATGACAGGTGGGGGTGGCTACACCTTC. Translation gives CASSLMTGGGGYTF.

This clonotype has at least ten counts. The CDR3 sequence is CSASGQAVQETQYF. In DNA, the CDR3 is TGCAGTGCTAGCGGGCAGGCGGTTCAAGAGACCCAGTACTTC. The chain uses TRBV20-1 and TRBJ2-5; no definite D call. V lost 3 bases to trimming and J lost 2 bases, with 13 bases between them. This CDR3 has 14 amino acids. Looked up from germline, CDR1 is DFQATT and CDR2 is SNEGSKA (reference sequence).

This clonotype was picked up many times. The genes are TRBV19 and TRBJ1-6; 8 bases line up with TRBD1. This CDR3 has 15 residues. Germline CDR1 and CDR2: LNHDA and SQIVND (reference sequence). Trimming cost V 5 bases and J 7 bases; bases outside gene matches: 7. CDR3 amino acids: CASSLGQGVNSPLHF. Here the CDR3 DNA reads TGTGCCAGTAGTCTTGGACAGGGAGTGAATTCACCCCTCCACTTT.

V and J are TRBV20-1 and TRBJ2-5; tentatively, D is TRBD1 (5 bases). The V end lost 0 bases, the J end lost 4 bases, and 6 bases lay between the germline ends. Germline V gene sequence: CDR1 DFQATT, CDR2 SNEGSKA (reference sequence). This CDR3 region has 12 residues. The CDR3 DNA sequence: TGCAGTGCTAGAGACAGGGTAGAGACCCAGTACTTC. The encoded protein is CSARDRVETQYF.

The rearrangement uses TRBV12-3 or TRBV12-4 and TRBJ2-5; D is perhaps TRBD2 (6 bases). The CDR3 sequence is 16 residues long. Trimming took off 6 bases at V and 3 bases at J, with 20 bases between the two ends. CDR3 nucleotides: TGTGCCAGCAGCCACGAAGCGAGGGACTTAAAAGAGACCCAGTACTTC. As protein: CASSHEARDLKETQYF.

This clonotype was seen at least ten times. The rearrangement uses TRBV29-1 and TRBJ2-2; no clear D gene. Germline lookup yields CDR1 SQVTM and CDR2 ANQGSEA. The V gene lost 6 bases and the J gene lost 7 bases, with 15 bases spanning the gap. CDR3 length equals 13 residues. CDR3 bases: TGCAGCGTCCAGAGTCAGAGTATCGGGGAGCTGTTTTTT. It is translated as CSVQSQSIGELFF.

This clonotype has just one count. The CDR3 sequence: CASSESGHTSSNQPQHF. The CDR3 bases are TGCGCCAGCAGTGAGTCCGGACACACTTCCAGCAATCAGCCCCAGCATTTT. The chain recombines TRBV10-1 with TRBJ1-5, with D possibly matching TRBD1 (5 bases). CDR1 is WNHNN and CDR2 is SYGVQD in the germline V gene (reference sequence). The CDR3 contains 17 residues. V was cut by 0 bases and J by 1 base, with 13 bases left in between.

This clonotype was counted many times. CDR3 amino acids: CASSLSNYGYTF. CDR3 nucleotides: TGTGCCAGCAGTTTATCCAACTATGGCTACACCTTC. The V gene is TRBV28, the J gene TRBJ1-2; D gene uncertain. This CDR3 contains 12 residues. V lost 1 base to trimming and J lost 2 bases, with 2 bases between them. Per the germline V gene, CDR1 is MDHEN and CDR2 is SYDVKM.

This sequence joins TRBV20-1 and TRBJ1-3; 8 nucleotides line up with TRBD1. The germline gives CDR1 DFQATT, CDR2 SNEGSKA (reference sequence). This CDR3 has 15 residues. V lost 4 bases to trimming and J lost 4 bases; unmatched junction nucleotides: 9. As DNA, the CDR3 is TGCAGTGCTACAGACAGGGGAGCCAAAGGAAACACCATATATTTT. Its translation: CSATDRGAKGNTIYF.